Listed below are T cell receptor beta chains from one sample, sequenced in a study of T cell responses to AZD1222 COVID-19 vaccine. Assay used: immunoSEQ multiplex PCR; TCRdb lists only in-frame clones, some missing. The sample includes under 150,000 clones, roughly 90% of them seen just once. The sequencing here drew on peripheral blood, taken on day 0 of AZD1222 vaccination. These receptors were obtained from an adult in good health. The CDR3 runs from the conserved cysteine through the conserved F or W. D genes are given only for firm matches. Where a row states a size, it is once, few, many or the class of an expanded clone; other rows omit it.

clone size,V gene,D gene,J gene,CDR3 protein,CDR3 DNA
NA,TRBV12-3/TRBV12-4,NA,TRBJ1-2,CASSLLSWSGYTF,TGTGCCAGCAGTTTACTGAGTTGGAGTGGCTACACCTTC
NA,TRBV9,NA,TRBJ1-2,CASSVTDNYGYTF,TGTGCCAGCAGCGTCACAGATAACTATGGCTACACCTTC
NA,TRBV3-1/TRBV3-2,TRBD1,TRBJ1-3,CASSQGTGSGNTIYF,TGTGCCAGCAGCCAAGGGACAGGGTCTGGAAACACCATATATTTT
once,TRBV7-2,NA,TRBJ1-5,CASKQGPYSNQPQHF,TGTGCCAGCAAACAGGGACCGTATAGCAATCAGCCCCAGCATTTT
NA,TRBV19,TRBD1,TRBJ2-7,CASRTQGTWEQYF,TGTGCCAGTAGGACACAGGGGACGTGGGAGCAGTACTTC
few,TRBV9,NA,TRBJ2-1,CASSVELYNEQFF,TGTGCCAGCAGCGTAGAGCTCTATAATGAGCAGTTCTTC
NA,TRBV6-5,TRBD1,TRBJ1-5,CASYTGGVSNQPQHF,TGTGCCAGCTATACAGGGGGCGTCAGCAATCAGCCCCAGCATTTT
NA,TRBV29-1,NA,TRBJ2-7,CSVIGAQSYEQYF,TGCAGCGTCATAGGGGCACAGTCCTACGAGCAGTACTTC
once,TRBV19,NA,TRBJ2-2,CASSLGTANTGELFF,TGTGCCAGTAGCCTAGGGACGGCGAACACCGGGGAGCTGTTTTTT
NA,TRBV14,NA,TRBJ1-2,CASSQGNYGYTF,TGTGCCAGCAGCCAGGGAAACTATGGCTACACCTTC
NA,TRBV7-9,NA,TRBJ1-5,CASSLGEPQPQHF,TGTGCCAGCAGCTTAGGGGAGCCTCAGCCCCAGCATTTT
NA,TRBV5-1,TRBD1,TRBJ1-6,CASSLGQGSYNSPLHF,TGCGCCAGCAGCTTGGGACAGGGCTCCTATAATTCACCCCTCCACTTT
NA,TRBV24-1,NA,TRBJ2-1,CATSDFPGTQFF,TGTGCCACCAGTGATTTTCCAGGAACCCAGTTCTTC
NA,TRBV7-2,NA,TRBJ1-1,CASSFLGQDEAFF,TGTGCCAGCAGCTTCCTTGGACAAGACGAAGCTTTCTTT
once,TRBV7-2,TRBD1,TRBJ2-7,CASSFRDSVYEQYF,TGTGCCAGCAGCTTCCGGGACAGCGTATACGAGCAGTACTTC
NA,TRBV7-6,TRBD2,TRBJ2-7,CASSVSGRRSYEQYF,TGTGCCAGCAGCGTTAGCGGGAGAAGGTCCTACGAGCAGTACTTC
NA,TRBV5-6,TRBD2,TRBJ2-1,CASSFGDISGSSSYEQFF,TGTGCCAGCAGCTTTGGGGACATTAGCGGGAGCTCAAGCTATGAGCAGTTCTTC
NA,TRBV2,NA,TRBJ1-1,CASSEGNTEAFF,TGTGCCAGCAGTGAGGGGAACACTGAAGCTTTCTTT
NA,TRBV12-3/TRBV12-4,NA,TRBJ2-1,CVSSLAWGPDFF,TGTGTCAGCAGTTTAGCGTGGGGACCTGATTTCTTC
NA,TRBV7-9,NA,TRBJ2-1,CASSLGGGNEQFF,TGTGCCAGCAGCTTAGGGGGCGGCAATGAGCAGTTCTTC
NA,TRBV5-4,TRBD2,TRBJ2-5,CASSLAVAGGGKTQYF,TGTGCCAGCAGCTTGGCAGTAGCGGGAGGTGGGAAGACCCAGTACTTC
NA,TRBV2,TRBD1,TRBJ1-6,CASNARTGDNSLHF,TGTGCCAGCAATGCTAGGACAGGGGATAATTCCCTCCACTTT
NA,TRBV29-1,TRBD1,TRBJ2-7,CSVEDRDRSYEQYF,TGCAGCGTTGAAGATAGGGACAGATCCTACGAGCAGTACTTC
NA,TRBV6-1,NA,TRBJ1-2,CASSSGPRYGYTF,TGTGCCAGCAGTTCGGGACCGAGATATGGCTACACCTTC
NA,TRBV14,TRBD2,TRBJ2-1,CASRPLTSASNEQFF,TGTGCCAGCAGACCGCTCACTAGCGCAAGCAATGAGCAGTTCTTC
NA,TRBV4-1,NA,TRBJ1-5,CASSQVPGSNQPQHF,TGCGCCAGCAGCCAAGTCCCTGGAAGCAATCAGCCCCAGCATTTT
NA,TRBV10-2,NA,TRBJ1-3,CASSDSGRTGNTIYF,TGCGCCAGCAGTGATTCCGGACGCACTGGAAACACCATATATTTT
once,TRBV5-1,NA,TRBJ2-5,CASSLLKQETQYF,TGCGCCAGCAGCTTGCTCAAGCAAGAGACCCAGTACTTC
once,TRBV5-1,TRBD2,TRBJ2-5,CASSFSGRGQETQYF,TGCGCCAGCAGCTTTAGCGGGAGGGGGCAAGAGACCCAGTACTTC
NA,TRBV19,NA,TRBJ2-7,CASSTRDGAYEQYF,TGTGCCAGTAGTACCCGGGACGGGGCCTACGAGCAGTACTTC
NA,TRBV15,NA,TRBJ2-3,CATSTAGVWGTDTQYF,TGTGCCACCAGCACCGCTGGGGTTTGGGGCACAGATACGCAGTATTTT
NA,TRBV19,TRBD1,TRBJ1-1,CASKRDRDHTEAFF,TGTGCCAGTAAGAGGGACAGGGACCACACTGAAGCTTTCTTT
once,TRBV24-1,TRBD1,TRBJ1-1,CATSAARDSTEAFF,TGTGCCACCAGTGCCGCTCGGGACAGCACTGAAGCTTTCTTT
NA,TRBV28,NA,TRBJ1-5,CASSLWALHQPQHF,TGTGCCAGCAGTTTATGGGCTCTCCATCAGCCCCAGCATTTT
NA,TRBV7-7,NA,TRBJ2-1,CASSPDGGTYNEQFF,TGTGCCAGCAGCCCAGACGGGGGAACCTACAATGAGCAGTTCTTC
NA,TRBV5-1,TRBD1,TRBJ1-4,CASSFVGTGNEKLFF,TGCGCCAGCAGCTTTGTAGGGACAGGGAATGAAAAACTGTTTTTT
once,TRBV5-1,TRBD2,TRBJ2-1,CASTQFFGGGSSYNEQFF,TGCGCCAGCACTCAATTTTTTGGGGGAGGGAGCTCCTACAATGAGCAGTTCTTC
once,TRBV18,NA,TRBJ2-3,CASSPPFADTQYF,TGTGCCAGCTCACCACCGTTCGCAGATACGCAGTATTTT
NA,TRBV3-1/TRBV3-2,NA,TRBJ2-3,CASSQDMDTDTQYF,TGTGCCAGCAGCCAAGACATGGACACAGATACGCAGTATTTT
once,TRBV5-1,NA,TRBJ1-2,CASSLDGFNYGYTF,TGCGCCAGCAGCTTGGACGGGTTTAACTATGGCTACACCTTC
once,TRBV27,TRBD1,TRBJ2-7,CASSSRQGIYEQYF,TGTGCCAGCAGTTCCCGACAGGGAATCTACGAGCAGTACTTC
once,TRBV9,NA,TRBJ2-1,CASSPTSSRSEQFF,TGTGCCAGCAGCCCAACCTCCTCTAGGAGCGAGCAGTTCTTC
NA,TRBV5-4,NA,TRBJ2-1,CASSQNGREQFF,TGTGCCAGCAGTCAAAATGGACGTGAGCAGTTCTTC
NA,TRBV3-1/TRBV3-2,TRBD2,TRBJ2-5,CASSQDEGLADQETQYF,TGTGCCAGCAGCCAAGATGAAGGACTAGCGGACCAAGAGACCCAGTACTTC
NA,TRBV7-7,NA,TRBJ1-2,CASSLRTDHGYGYTF,TGTGCCAGCAGCTTAAGGACCGATCATGGCTATGGCTACACCTTC
NA,TRBV7-2,NA,TRBJ2-5,CASSLESGYQETQYF,TGTGCCAGCAGCTTAGAGAGCGGCTACCAGGAGACCCAGTACTTC
NA,TRBV6-1,NA,TRBJ2-2,CASSEGNRLGF,TGTGCCAGCAGTGAAGGGAACCGGCTTGGATTT
NA,TRBV6-4,NA,TRBJ1-2,CASSAETGGGYTF,TGTGCCAGCAGTGCCGAGACAGGAGGTGGCTACACCTTC
NA,TRBV2,NA,TRBJ2-7,CASSEGTGGPYEQYF,TGTGCCAGCAGTGAAGGGACAGGAGGGCCCTACGAGCAGTACTTC
NA,TRBV11-3,TRBD1,TRBJ2-7,CASSLDGQAFYEQYF,TGTGCCAGCAGCTTAGATGGACAGGCTTTTTACGAGCAGTACTTC
NA,TRBV10-3,NA,TRBJ1-2,CAISDRDGYTF,TGTGCCATCAGTGACAGGGATGGCTACACCTTC
NA,TRBV5-4,TRBD1,TRBJ2-6,CASSLHRGPNSGANVLTF,TGTGCCAGCAGCTTGCACAGGGGACCGAACTCTGGGGCCAACGTCCTGACTTTC
NA,TRBV3-1/TRBV3-2,NA,TRBJ1-3,CASSQVRSGNTIYF,TGTGCCAGCAGCCAAGTCCGCTCTGGAAACACCATATATTTT
NA,TRBV19,NA,TRBJ2-1,CASSLAGVYNEQFF,TGTGCCAGTAGTCTCGCGGGTGTCTACAATGAGCAGTTCTTC
NA,TRBV7-9,TRBD1,TRBJ2-3,CASSPTGGTSDTQYF,TGTGCCAGCAGCCCGACAGGGGGCACTTCGGATACGCAGTATTTT
NA,TRBV7-8,NA,TRBJ1-5,CASSPDRDQPQHF,TGTGCCAGCAGCCCTGACAGAGATCAGCCCCAGCATTTT